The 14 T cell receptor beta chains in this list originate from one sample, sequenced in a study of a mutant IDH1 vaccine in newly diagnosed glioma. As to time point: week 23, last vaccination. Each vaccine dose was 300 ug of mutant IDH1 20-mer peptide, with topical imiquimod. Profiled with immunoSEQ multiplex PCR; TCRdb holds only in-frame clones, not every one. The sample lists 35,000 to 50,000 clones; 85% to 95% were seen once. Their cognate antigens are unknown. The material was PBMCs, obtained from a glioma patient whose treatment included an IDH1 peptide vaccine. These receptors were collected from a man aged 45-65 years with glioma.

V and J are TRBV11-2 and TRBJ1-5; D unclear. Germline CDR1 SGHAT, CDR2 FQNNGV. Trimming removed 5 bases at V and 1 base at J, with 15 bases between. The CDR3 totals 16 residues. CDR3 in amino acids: CASSEAYGTSNQPQHF. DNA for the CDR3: TGTGCCAGCAGCGAGGCCTATGGAACCAGCAATCAGCCCCAGCATTTT.

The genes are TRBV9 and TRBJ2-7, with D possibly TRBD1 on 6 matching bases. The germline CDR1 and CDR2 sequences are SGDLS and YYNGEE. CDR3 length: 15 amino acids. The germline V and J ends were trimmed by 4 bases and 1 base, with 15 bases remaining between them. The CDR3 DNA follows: TGTGCCAGCAGCCCGCAGGGGATGGCTTCCTACGAGCAGTACTTC. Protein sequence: CASSPQGMASYEQYF.

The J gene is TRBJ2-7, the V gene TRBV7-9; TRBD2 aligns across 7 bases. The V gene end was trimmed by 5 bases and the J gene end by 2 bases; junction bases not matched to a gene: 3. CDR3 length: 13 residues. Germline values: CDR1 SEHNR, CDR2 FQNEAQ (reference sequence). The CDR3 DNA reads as TGTGCCAGCAGCCAGGGAGGGGCCTACGAGCAGTACTTC. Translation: CASSQGGAYEQYF.

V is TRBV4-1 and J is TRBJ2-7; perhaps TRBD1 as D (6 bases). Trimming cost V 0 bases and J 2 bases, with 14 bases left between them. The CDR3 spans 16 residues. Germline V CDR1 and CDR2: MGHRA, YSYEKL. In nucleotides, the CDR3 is TGCGCCAGCAGCCAAGATACCTGGACAGATCCCTACGAGCAGTACTTC. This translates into CASSQDTWTDPYEQYF.

The CDR3 reads CSAPRGKPYSNQPQHF. The CDR3 DNA reads TGCAGCGCCCCCAGGGGGAAGCCTTATAGCAATCAGCCCCAGCATTTT. V gene TRBV29-1 combines with J gene TRBJ1-5; TRBD1 matches at 7 bases. The length of the CDR3 is 16 residues. V lost 7 bases to trimming and J lost 0 bases; unmatched junction nucleotides: 12. CDR1 is SQVTM, CDR2 ANQGSEA, per germline.

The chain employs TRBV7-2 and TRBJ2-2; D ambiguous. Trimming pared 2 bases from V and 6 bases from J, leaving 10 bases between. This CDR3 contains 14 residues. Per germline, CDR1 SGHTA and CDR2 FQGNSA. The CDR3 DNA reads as TGTGCCAGCAGCTTATATGGTTTCGCCGGGGAGCTGTTTTTT. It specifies CASSLYGFAGELFF.

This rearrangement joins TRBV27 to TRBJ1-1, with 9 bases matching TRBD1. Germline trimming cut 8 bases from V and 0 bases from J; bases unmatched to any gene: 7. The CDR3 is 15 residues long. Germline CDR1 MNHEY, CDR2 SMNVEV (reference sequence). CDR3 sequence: CASAKDRGMNTEAFF. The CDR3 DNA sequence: TGTGCCAGCGCTAAGGACAGGGGAATGAACACTGAAGCTTTCTTT.

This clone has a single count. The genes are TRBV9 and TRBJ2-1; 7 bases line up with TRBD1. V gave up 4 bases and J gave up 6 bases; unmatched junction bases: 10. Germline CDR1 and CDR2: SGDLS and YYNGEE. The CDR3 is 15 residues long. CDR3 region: CASSPAGTASNEQFF. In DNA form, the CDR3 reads TGTGCCAGCAGCCCTGCCGGGACAGCATCCAATGAGCAGTTCTTC.

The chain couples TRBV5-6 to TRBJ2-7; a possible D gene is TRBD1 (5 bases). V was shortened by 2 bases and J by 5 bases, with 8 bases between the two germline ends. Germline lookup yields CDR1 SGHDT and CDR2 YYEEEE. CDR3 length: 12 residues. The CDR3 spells CASSLGVNEQYF. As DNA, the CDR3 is TGTGCCAGCAGCTTAGGGGTAAACGAGCAGTACTTC.

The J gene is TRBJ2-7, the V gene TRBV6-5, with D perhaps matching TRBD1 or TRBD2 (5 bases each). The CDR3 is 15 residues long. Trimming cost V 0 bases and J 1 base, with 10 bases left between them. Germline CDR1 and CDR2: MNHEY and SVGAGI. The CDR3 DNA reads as TGTGCCAGCAGTTACTCAGGGACCGTTTCCTACGAGCAGTACTTC. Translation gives CASSYSGTVSYEQYF.

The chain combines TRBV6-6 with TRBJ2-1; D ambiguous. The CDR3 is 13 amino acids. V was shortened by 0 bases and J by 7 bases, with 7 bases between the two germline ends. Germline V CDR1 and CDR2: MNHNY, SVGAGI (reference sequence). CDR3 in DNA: TGTGCCAGCAGTTACTCCCTAGGTAATGAGCAGTTCTTC. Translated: CASSYSLGNEQFF.

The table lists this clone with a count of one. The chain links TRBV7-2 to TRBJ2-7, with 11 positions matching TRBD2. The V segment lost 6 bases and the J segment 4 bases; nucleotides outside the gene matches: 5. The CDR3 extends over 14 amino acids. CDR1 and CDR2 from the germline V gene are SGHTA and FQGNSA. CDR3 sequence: CASRITSGGYEQYF. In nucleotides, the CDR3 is TGTGCCAGCAGGATTACTAGCGGGGGATACGAGCAGTACTTC.

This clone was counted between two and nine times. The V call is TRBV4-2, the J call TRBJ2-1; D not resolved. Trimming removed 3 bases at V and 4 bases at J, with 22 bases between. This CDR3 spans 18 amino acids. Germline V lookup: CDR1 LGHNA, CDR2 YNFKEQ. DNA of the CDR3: TGTGCCAGCAGCCAGTTCGGACCGCTTTCCCAGATTTACAATGAGCAGTTCTTC. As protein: CASSQFGPLSQIYNEQFF.

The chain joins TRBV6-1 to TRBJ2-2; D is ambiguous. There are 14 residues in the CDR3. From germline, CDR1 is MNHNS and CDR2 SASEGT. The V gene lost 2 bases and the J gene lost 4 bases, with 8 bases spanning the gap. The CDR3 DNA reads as TGTGCCAGCAGTGAATTAAGGTCCACCGGGGAGCTGTTTTTT. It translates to CASSELRSTGELFF.